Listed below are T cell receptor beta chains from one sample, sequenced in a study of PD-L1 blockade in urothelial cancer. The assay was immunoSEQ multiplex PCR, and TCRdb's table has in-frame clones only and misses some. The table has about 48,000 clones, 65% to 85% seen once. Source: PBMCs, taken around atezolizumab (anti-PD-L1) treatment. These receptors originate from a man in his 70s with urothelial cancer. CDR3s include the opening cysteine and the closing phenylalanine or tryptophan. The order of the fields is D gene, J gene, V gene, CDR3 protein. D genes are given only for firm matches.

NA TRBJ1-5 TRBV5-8 CASSSDQPQHF
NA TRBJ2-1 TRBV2 CASNHPSAVEQFF
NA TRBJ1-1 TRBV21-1 CASSVPGQVRAFF
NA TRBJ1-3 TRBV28 CATRQLYSGNTIYF
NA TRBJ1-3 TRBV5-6 CASSLPGGGAGNTIYF
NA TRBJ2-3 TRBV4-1 CASSQDRENTQYF
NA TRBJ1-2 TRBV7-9 CASSFSGQGPLYGYTF
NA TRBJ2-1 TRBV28 CASSLRDEQFF
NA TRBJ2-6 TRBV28 CASSSPQGLGANVLTF
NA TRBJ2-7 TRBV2 CASSDRRYSYEQYF
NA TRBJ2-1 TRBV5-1 CASRESFSGNEQFF
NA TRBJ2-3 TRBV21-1 CASSSSWGTGTTDTQYF
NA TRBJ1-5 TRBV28 CASGGDSNQPQHF
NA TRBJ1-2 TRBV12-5 CASGLGGVVGYTF
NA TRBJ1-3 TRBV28 CASTSGGNWAPGDTIYF
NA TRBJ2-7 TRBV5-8 CASSGWRAGDRRLYEQYF
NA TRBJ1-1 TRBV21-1 CASSQRGFSQGGENTEAFF
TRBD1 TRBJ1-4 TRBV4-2 CASSRTGGEGEKLFF
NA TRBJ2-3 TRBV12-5 CASGSPRPGFSDTQYF
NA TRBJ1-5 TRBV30 CACSTAGVGNQPQHF
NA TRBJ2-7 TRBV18 CASSPGTEQYF
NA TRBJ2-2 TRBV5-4 CASRRFQNTGELFF
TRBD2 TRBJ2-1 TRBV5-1 CASSLVSPLRTARTSGSESEQFF
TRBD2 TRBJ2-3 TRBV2 CASSAGTSGRRADTQYF
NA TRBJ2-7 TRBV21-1 CASSKWRSSGSRTYEQYF
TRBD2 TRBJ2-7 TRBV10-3 CAISDTLAGGSNEQYF
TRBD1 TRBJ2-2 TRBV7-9 CASSYRTGGTGELFF
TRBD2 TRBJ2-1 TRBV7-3 CASSPRGLTGEQFF
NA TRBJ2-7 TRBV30 CAWRSRAGYSSYEQYF
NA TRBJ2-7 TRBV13 CASSLNLFYEQYF
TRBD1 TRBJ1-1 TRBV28 CASSLTGTGGHEAFF
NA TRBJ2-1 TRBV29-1 CSVAPGEGYNEQFF
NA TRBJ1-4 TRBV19 CASTRSGVATNEKLFF
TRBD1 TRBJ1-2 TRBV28 CAGCPAGGNGYTF
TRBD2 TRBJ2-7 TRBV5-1 CATRLAGDAYEQYF
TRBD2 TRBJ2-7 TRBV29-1 CSVGTRNYEQYF
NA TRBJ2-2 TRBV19 CASSSGINTGELFF
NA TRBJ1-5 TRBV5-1 CASSPRRWVGNQPQHF
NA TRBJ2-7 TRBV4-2 CASSQDTGPPYEQYF
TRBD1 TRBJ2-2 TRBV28 CASSPIVGQGYTGELFF
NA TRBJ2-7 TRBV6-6 CASSPRGTGGEQYF
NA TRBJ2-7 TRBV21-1 CASSKEPGEDYEQYF
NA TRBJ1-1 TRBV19 CASTPMGLSNTEAFF